The 21 T cell receptor beta chains in this list originate from one sample, sequenced in a study of blood T cells in healthy people across ages. With a J-beta primer mix and a sample-barcoded 5' primer, a second PCR ran roughly 7 to 11 cycles. TCRdb processed the 5' RACE reads anew with MiXCR; each CDR3 protein has one entry. The sample yields some 550,000 distinct CDR3 sequences, about 45% seen once. Sequencing input: blood. The receptors were gathered from a man older than 75 in good health.

This clonotype turned up a few times. The chain links TRBV18 to TRBJ2-7; TRBD1 might be the D (6 bases). Germline loops: CDR1 KGHSH, CDR2 LQKENI. Trimming removed 0 bases at V and 2 bases at J, with 8 bases between. The CDR3 is 14 residues long. DNA of the CDR3: TGTGCCAGCTCACCACCGAGGGACACCTACGAGCAGTACTTC. Its protein is CASSPPRDTYEQYF.

The count of this clonotype is one. The CDR3 sequence: CASSQLVPTVGSSYEQYF. The DNA for the CDR3 is TGCGCCAGCAGCCAATTGGTCCCAACAGTTGGTAGCTCCTACGAGCAGTACTTC. V and J are TRBV4-1 and TRBJ2-7; D gene ambiguous. Germline assignment: CDR1 MGHRA and CDR2 YSYEKL. Trimming stripped 2 bases from V and 0 bases from J, with 20 bases between. This CDR3 comprises 18 residues.

The CDR3 nucleotides read TGTGCCAGCAGTGGCCGGGACAGGGCTCAAGAGCAGTACTTC. Translated, it gives CASSGRDRAQEQYF. The chain is built from TRBV2 and TRBJ2-7; 9 nucleotides agree with TRBD1. This CDR3 contains 14 residues. Germline CDR1 SNHLY, CDR2 FYNNEI. The V and J ends lost 4 bases and 7 bases, in that order; junction bases with no gene match: 8.

The chain links TRBV7-9 to TRBJ1-4; D gene unclear. Trimming cost V 6 bases and J 0 bases, with 5 bases left between them. Germline assignment: CDR1 SEHNR and CDR2 FQNEAQ (reference sequence). This CDR3 has 13 amino acids. The chain's CDR3 is CASSPTTNEKLFF. The CDR3 DNA reads TGTGCCAGCAGTCCAACAACTAATGAAAAACTGTTTTTT.

The chain combines TRBV4-2 with TRBJ2-7, with D tentatively TRBD2 (6 bases). This CDR3 is 16 amino acids long. The germline gives CDR1 LGHNA, CDR2 YNFKEQ. V gave up 4 bases and J gave up 2 bases, with 18 bases separating them. CDR3 sequence reads: CASSPSSGGHPYEQYF. The CDR3 bases are TGTGCCAGCAGCCCGAGTAGCGGAGGACATCCCTACGAGCAGTACTTC.

V is TRBV27 and J is TRBJ2-3, with D tentatively TRBD1 (6 bases). V shed 4 bases and J shed 9 bases, with 17 bases lying between them. CDR1 and CDR2 (germline): MNHEY, SMNVEV (reference sequence). The CDR3 has 14 amino acids. CDR3 coding DNA: TGTGCCAGCAGTTCCCCCCTACAGGGAAGAACGCAGTATTTT. Translating it yields CASSSPLQGRTQYF.

V is TRBV11-2 and J is TRBJ2-1, with TRBD2 matching 8 bases. J was trimmed by 6 bases and V by 4 bases; bases with no gene match: 8. The germline CDR1 and CDR2 sequences are SGHAT and FQNNGV. The CDR3 is 15 residues long. CDR3 sequence reads: CASSSAGAPFNEQFF. The CDR3 coding sequence is TGTGCCAGCAGCTCAGCGGGAGCCCCTTTCAATGAGCAGTTCTTC.

The genes are TRBV11-2 and TRBJ2-1; D may be TRBD1 (5 bases). Per the germline V gene, CDR1 is SGHAT and CDR2 is FQNNGV. This CDR3 has 16 residues. V lost 0 bases, J lost 5 bases, and 14 bases lay in between. The CDR3 is CASSLDSQGSHNEQFF. CDR3 in DNA: TGTGCCAGCAGCTTAGACAGTCAGGGTAGTCACAATGAGCAGTTCTTC.

The chain recombines TRBV20-1 with TRBJ2-3; D is ambiguous. Germline V gene lookup returns CDR1 DFQATT and CDR2 SNEGSKA (reference sequence). With 2 bases removed from V and 0 bases from J, the gap between germline ends came to 12 bases. CDR3 length: 15 amino acids. The CDR3 nucleotides read TGCAGTGCTAGATCCGCGGCTCGGAGCACAGATACGCAGTATTTT. The encoded protein is CSARSAARSTDTQYF.

CDR3 bases: TGCAGTGCTAGAATACCAATTCGCACAGATACGCAGTATTTT. It yields the protein CSARIPIRTDTQYF. The genes are TRBV20-1 and TRBJ2-3; no reliable D call. Germline CDR1 reads DFQATT; CDR2 reads SNEGSKA (reference sequence). Trimming cost V 2 bases and J 1 base, with 10 bases left between them. The CDR3 totals 14 residues.

The chain has TRBV20-1 and TRBJ2-3; 8 bases are a match to TRBD2. In germline, CDR1 is DFQATT, CDR2 SNEGSKA (reference sequence). The CDR3 is 15 amino acids. With 3 bases clipped from V and 6 bases from J, the junction kept 11 bases outside the gene matches. CDR3 amino acids: CSASPAGGPGDTQYF. The CDR3 coding sequence is TGCAGTGCTAGTCCTGCGGGGGGCCCCGGCGATACGCAGTATTTT.

This clonotype was counted ten times or more. The chain recombines TRBV7-9 with TRBJ2-3, with D uncertain. Germline assignment: CDR1 SEHNR and CDR2 FQNEAQ (reference sequence). V gave up 1 base and J gave up 0 bases, with 8 bases separating them. This CDR3 contains 15 residues. CDR3 sequence (DNA): TGTGCCAGCAGCTTAGGTCGAACTAGCACAGATACGCAGTATTTT. This gives the protein CASSLGRTSTDTQYF.

The chain employs TRBV11-2 and TRBJ1-1; 7 bases are shared with TRBD1. Trimming at V came to 5 bases and at J to 3 bases, leaving 6 bases not matched to a gene. The CDR3 sequence is 14 residues long. Germline CDR1 reads SGHAT; CDR2 reads FQNNGV. Here the CDR3 reads CASSPGQRDTEAFF. CDR3 coding DNA: TGTGCCAGCAGCCCGGGACAGAGGGACACTGAAGCTTTCTTT.

The chain recombines TRBV11-2 with TRBJ2-1, with 7 bases matching TRBD2. CDR1 is SGHAT and CDR2 is FQNNGV in the germline V gene. This CDR3 is 16 amino acids long. V trimming: 1 base; J trimming: 4 bases; junction bases outside the gene matches: 7. CDR3 coding DNA: TGTGCCAGCAGCTTAGCGGGGGGAGAACTATACAATGAGCAGTTCTTC. Amino acids: CASSLAGGELYNEQFF.

This rearrangement joins TRBV7-2 to TRBJ1-2; 7 bases map to TRBD1. V trimming: 5 bases; J trimming: 8 bases; junction bases outside the gene matches: 11. CDR3 length: 14 amino acids. Germline values: CDR1 SGHTA, CDR2 FQGNSA. The DNA of the CDR3 is TGTGCCAGCAGCGTTCCGACAGGGCTGGAGGGCTACACCTTC. Its protein product is CASSVPTGLEGYTF.

CDR3 sequence (DNA): TGTGCCAGCATCTCTCAAGGGTCTGGGGCCAACGTCCTGACTTTC. Translated: CASISQGSGANVLTF. The gene calls are TRBV28 and TRBJ2-6; D unclear. Germline CDR1 is MDHEN and CDR2 is SYDVKM. Trimming took 7 bases from V and 1 from J, leaving 11 bases between them. The CDR3 sequence is 15 residues long.

In its sample, this clonotype was seen a few times. The gene calls are TRBV5-1 and TRBJ1-2, with a possible D match to TRBD1 (5 bases). V was trimmed by 3 bases and J by 7 bases, leaving 22 bases between them. The V gene's germline CDR1 is SGHRS and CDR2 YFSETQ. This CDR3 has 16 residues. The CDR3, as DNA: TGCGCCAGCAGCTCCGAGGGGTTGGGGAGTCTTCTTGGCTACACCTTC. Protein: CASSSEGLGSLLGYTF.

This rearrangement joins TRBV4-3 to TRBJ2-1, with TRBD2 as a possible D gene (7 bases). Germline V gene data show CDR1 as LGHNA and CDR2 as YSLEER. This CDR3 spans 18 amino acids. The ends were cut back, 2 bases at V and 5 bases at J, with 22 bases in the middle. CDR3 amino acids: CASSQPLTTGSGDNEQFF. As DNA, the CDR3 is TGCGCCAGCAGCCAACCTCTGACGACAGGAAGCGGGGACAATGAGCAGTTCTTC.

V gene TRBV20-1 combines with J gene TRBJ2-5; D is possibly TRBD2 (6 bases). The V gene's germline CDR1 is DFQATT and CDR2 SNEGSKA (reference sequence). The CDR3 is 13 amino acids. The V gene lost 2 bases and the J gene lost 11 bases, with 18 bases spanning the gap. The CDR3 DNA is TGCAGTGCTAGATATAGCGGTAGAGGAGAGCAGTACTTC. This sequence encodes CSARYSGRGEQYF.

The rearrangement links TRBV29-1 to TRBJ2-1; either TRBD1 or TRBD2 may fit D (5 bases each). Germline values: CDR1 SQVTM, CDR2 ANQGSEA. Deletions cut 2 bases from V and 2 bases from J, with 16 bases between. This CDR3 contains 16 residues. In DNA form, the CDR3 reads TGCAGCGTTGAAAGCGACTCAGTGGGGGCCTACAATGAGCAGTTCTTC. Protein: CSVESDSVGAYNEQFF.

This clonotype has a handful of counts. The chain joins TRBV3-1 to TRBJ2-4; perhaps TRBD1 as D (5 bases). The J call is doubtful: the DNA matches TRBJ2-7 better. This CDR3 is built from 14 residues. The germline V gene encodes CDR1 LGHDT and CDR2 YNNKEL (reference sequence). The CDR3: CASTLSTVPYEQYF. In nucleotides, the CDR3 is TGTGCCAGCACCCTATCGACAGTTCCCTACGAGCAGTACTTC.